This is a list of T cell receptor beta chains from one sample in a study of regulatory T cells in long-lasting Graves disease. TCRdb re-called the multiplex PCR reads with MiXCR, one entry per CDR3 protein. The profile shows some 500,000 distinct CDR3 sequences, 15% to 20% of them singletons. This sample also appeared in a second study, on T cells in Graves' hyperthyroidism and ophthalmopathy.

This sample comprised peripheral blood mononuclear cells (PBMCs), obtained at new diagnosis, from a patient treated with antithyroid drugs. The source is a woman in her forties or fifties with Graves disease. CDR3s include the opening cysteine and the closing phenylalanine or tryptophan. The D gene is left open where the match is weak. Rows give clone size only sometimes, using once, few, many, or a class for an expanded clone.

clone size: -
D gene: -
V gene: TRBV7-2
J gene: TRBJ2-6
CDR3 protein: CASSLGPQGAGANVLTF
CDR3 DNA: TGTGCCAGCAGCTTAGGACCACAGGGTGCTGGGGCCAACGTCCTGACTTTC

clone size: many
D gene: TRBD1
V gene: TRBV3-1
J gene: TRBJ2-1
CDR3 protein: CASSPRTGNNEQFF
CDR3 DNA: TGTGCCAGCAGCCCTAGGACAGGGAACAATGAGCAGTTCTTC

clone size: few
D gene: -
V gene: TRBV19
J gene: TRBJ1-1
CDR3 protein: CASSMRTQEAFF
CDR3 DNA: TGTGCCAGTAGTATGAGAACGCAGGAAGCTTTCTTT

clone size: few
D gene: -
V gene: TRBV6-1
J gene: TRBJ1-6
CDR3 protein: CASSQSSPLHF
CDR3 DNA: TGTGCCAGCAGCCAGAGTTCACCCCTCCACTTT

clone size: many
D gene: -
V gene: TRBV12-3/TRBV12-4
J gene: TRBJ1-5
CDR3 protein: CASSLVRGSVDQPQHF
CDR3 DNA: TGTGCCAGCAGTTTAGTTAGGGGCTCAGTTGATCAGCCCCAGCATTTT

clone size: -
D gene: TRBD1
V gene: TRBV6-2/TRBV6-3
J gene: TRBJ1-3
CDR3 protein: CASTPDREWKGNTIYF
CDR3 DNA: TGTGCCAGCACCCCGGACAGGGAGTGGAAAGGAAACACCATATATTTT

clone size: many
D gene: TRBD1
V gene: TRBV18
J gene: TRBJ2-1
CDR3 protein: CASSPLTGGNEQFF
CDR3 DNA: TGTGCCAGCTCACCCCTCACAGGGGGCAATGAGCAGTTCTTC

clone size: many
D gene: -
V gene: TRBV5-8
J gene: TRBJ2-7
CDR3 protein: CASSLGPWEQYF
CDR3 DNA: TGTGCCAGCAGCTTGGGCCCTTGGGAGCAGTACTTC

clone size: many
D gene: -
V gene: TRBV11-2
J gene: TRBJ2-2
CDR3 protein: CASSFSAGRSTGELFF
CDR3 DNA: TGTGCCAGCAGCTTTTCCGCGGGACGATCTACGGGGGAGCTGTTTTTT

clone size: few
D gene: -
V gene: TRBV5-1
J gene: TRBJ2-5
CDR3 protein: CASSLVAGRETQYF
CDR3 DNA: TGCGCCAGCAGCTTGGTGGCAGGGAGGGAGACCCAGTACTTC

clone size: many
D gene: -
V gene: TRBV3-1
J gene: TRBJ1-1
CDR3 protein: CASSQGLTGGTEAFF
CDR3 DNA: TGTGCCAGCAGCCAAGGTTTGACAGGTGGCACTGAAGCTTTCTTT

clone size: many
D gene: -
V gene: TRBV2
J gene: TRBJ1-1
CDR3 protein: CASSEEGRMAEAFF
CDR3 DNA: TGTGCCAGCAGTGAGGAGGGCCGGATGGCTGAAGCTTTCTTT

clone size: few
D gene: -
V gene: TRBV5-1
J gene: TRBJ2-5
CDR3 protein: CASSQSKETQYF
CDR3 DNA: TGCGCCAGCAGCCAGAGTAAAGAGACCCAGTACTTC

clone size: -
D gene: TRBD1
V gene: TRBV10-2
J gene: TRBJ2-3
CDR3 protein: CASSDPGQGRTDTQYF
CDR3 DNA: TGCGCCAGCAGTGACCCGGGACAGGGTAGGACAGATACGCAGTATTTT

clone size: -
D gene: -
V gene: TRBV3-1
J gene: TRBJ1-2
CDR3 protein: CASSQASLSNYGYTF
CDR3 DNA: TGTGCCAGCAGCCAAGCCAGCCTTTCTAACTATGGCTACACCTTC

clone size: few
D gene: -
V gene: TRBV10-2
J gene: TRBJ2-7
CDR3 protein: CATTDSLGEQYF
CDR3 DNA: TGCGCTACCACGGACAGTCTGGGGGAGCAGTACTTC

clone size: many
D gene: -
V gene: TRBV10-3
J gene: TRBJ2-7
CDR3 protein: CAISESGTEQYF
CDR3 DNA: TGTGCCATCAGTGAGTCCGGAACCGAGCAGTACTTC

clone size: many
D gene: -
V gene: TRBV6-9
J gene: TRBJ1-2
CDR3 protein: CASSYLEQGLGYTF
CDR3 DNA: TGTGCCAGCAGTTACCTCGAGCAGGGCCTTGGCTACACCTTC

clone size: -
D gene: TRBD1
V gene: TRBV19
J gene: TRBJ1-1
CDR3 protein: CASSDGTVRNVNTEAFF
CDR3 DNA: TGTGCCAGTAGTGATGGGACAGTTCGAAATGTGAACACTGAAGCTTTCTTT

clone size: -
D gene: -
V gene: TRBV9
J gene: TRBJ2-5
CDR3 protein: CASSVAGGGVETQYF
CDR3 DNA: TGTGCCAGCAGCGTAGCCGGGGGAGGCGTGGAGACCCAGTACTTC

clone size: -
D gene: -
V gene: TRBV15
J gene: TRBJ1-6
CDR3 protein: CATSIGKNSPLHF
CDR3 DNA: TGTGCCACCAGCATCGGGAAAAATTCACCCCTCCACTTT

clone size: many
D gene: -
V gene: TRBV6-1
J gene: TRBJ2-7
CDR3 protein: CASKPDKRVSSYEQYF
CDR3 DNA: TGTGCCAGCAAACCAGATAAGAGAGTAAGCTCCTACGAGCAGTACTTC

clone size: many
D gene: -
V gene: TRBV24-1
J gene: TRBJ2-3
CDR3 protein: CATGRSTDTQYF
CDR3 DNA: TGTGCCACAGGACGAAGCACAGATACGCAGTATTTT

clone size: many
D gene: -
V gene: TRBV3-1
J gene: TRBJ1-1
CDR3 protein: CASSQASQNTEAFF
CDR3 DNA: TGTGCCAGCAGCCAAGCCTCCCAGAACACTGAAGCTTTCTTT

clone size: few
D gene: TRBD1
V gene: TRBV29-1
J gene: TRBJ2-1
CDR3 protein: CSVPFPRGRNNEQFF
CDR3 DNA: TGCAGCGTCCCATTCCCGAGGGGGCGGAACAATGAGCAGTTCTTC

clone size: -
D gene: TRBD2
V gene: TRBV5-1
J gene: TRBJ2-7
CDR3 protein: CASSPSLAGGISPEQYF
CDR3 DNA: TGCGCCAGCAGCCCGAGTCTAGCGGGGGGGATTAGCCCCGAGCAGTACTTC

clone size: many
D gene: -
V gene: TRBV20-1
J gene: TRBJ2-2
CDR3 protein: CSASISGRPTGELFF
CDR3 DNA: TGCAGTGCTAGCATTTCGGGCAGGCCCACCGGGGAGCTGTTTTTT

clone size: few
D gene: -
V gene: TRBV19
J gene: TRBJ2-7
CDR3 protein: CASSEVGLSLYEQYF
CDR3 DNA: TGTGCCAGTAGTGAGGTCGGATTGTCTCTATACGAGCAGTACTTC

clone size: many
D gene: -
V gene: TRBV18
J gene: TRBJ1-1
CDR3 protein: CASSPTGSATEAFF
CDR3 DNA: TGTGCCAGCTCACCAACTGGGTCTGCCACTGAAGCTTTCTTT

clone size: many
D gene: -
V gene: TRBV27
J gene: TRBJ2-1
CDR3 protein: CASSLLAGEDEQFF
CDR3 DNA: TGTGCCAGCAGTTTATTAGCAGGGGAGGATGAGCAGTTCTTC